The entry below gives a single TCR beta chain sequence along with its context. As yet, its antigen is unknown. V was shortened by 0 bases and J by 3 bases, with 12 bases between the two germline ends. From germline, CDR1 is LGHNA and CDR2 YNFKEQ. The CDR3 is 15 residues long. This sample was included in a study of post-analysis software for immune sequencing data. General study results and limits: Samples from one preparation batch, clustered by F measure, grouped strongly together. Controls had lower frequencies than patients of about five TRBV segments, which included TRBV5-6, TRBV5-1 and TRBV20-1.

cDNA libraries of TCR beta carried unique molecular identifiers. T cells numbering roughly 0.95 to 10 million yielded some 500,000 cDNA molecules. One entry per CDR3 protein results from TCRdb running MiXCR on the PCR reads. The sample holds around 710,000 distinct CDR3 sequences, roughly 50% seen once. The sequence was obtained from a girl aged 10 to 17 with multiple sclerosis. The sequencing input was blood. The chain carries TRBV4-2 and TRBJ2-7; D gene unclear. The CDR3 here is CASSQDGREGYEQYF. CDR3 coding DNA: TGTGCCAGCAGCCAAGACGGGCGTGAAGGCTACGAGCAGTACTTC.